The 30 T cell receptor beta chains in this list originate from one sample, sequenced in a study of blood T cell repertoires in COVID-19. Only in-frame clones appear in the TCRdb table, and some are missing; sequencing was by immunoSEQ multiplex PCR. Of some 200,000 clones detected, approximately 86% appear once; the ten largest clones hold approximately 0.9%. The sequenced material came from peripheral blood. The source of these receptors is a man between 60 and 70 years old with COVID-19, enrolled during active disease.

V is TRBV30 and J is TRBJ1-4, with D uncertain. The germline V and J ends were trimmed by 5 bases and 2 bases, with 9 bases remaining between them. The length of the CDR3 is 13 residues. Germline V gives CDR1 GTSNPN, CDR2 SVGIG (reference sequence). CDR3 sequence: CAWSVGTNEKLFF. The CDR3 coding sequence is TGTGCCTGGTCCGTGGGCACTAATGAAAAACTGTTTTTT.

This chain links TRBV30 with TRBJ2-7, with D hard to call. The V end lost 0 bases, the J end lost 5 bases, and 11 bases lay between the germline ends. Germline CDR1 and CDR2: GTSNPN and SVGIG (reference sequence). The length of the CDR3 is 13 residues. In DNA form, the CDR3 reads TGTGCCTGGAGTGTGGTTCGAGAGGACGAGCAGTACTTC. This codes for CAWSVVREDEQYF.

The CDR3 DNA follows: TGTGCCAGCAAGGCGTCTAGCGGGCCCCAAGAGACCCAGTACTTC. Amino acids: CASKASSGPQETQYF. This chain uses TRBV2 with TRBJ2-5; 8 bases are a match to TRBD2. The CDR3 runs 15 residues. Germline V gene sequence: CDR1 SNHLY, CDR2 FYNNEI. The V and J ends lost 7 bases and 1 base, in that order; junction bases with no gene match: 8.

This clone was seen a handful of times. The chain recombines TRBV7-9 with TRBJ1-1; 7 bases agree with TRBD1. The CDR3 extends over 17 amino acids. The junction had 12 bases not matched to a gene; V was cut back by 2 bases and J by 3 bases. From germline, CDR1 is SEHNR and CDR2 FQNEAQ (reference sequence). For the CDR3, the DNA is TGTGCCAGCAGCTTAAAGCCCCCAAGGGACAGACACACTGAAGCTTTCTTT. It specifies CASSLKPPRDRHTEAFF.

V gene TRBV4-1 combines with J gene TRBJ2-7; maybe TRBD1 (6 bases). This CDR3 spans 16 amino acids. Looked up from germline, CDR1 is MGHRA and CDR2 is YSYEKL. V was trimmed by 0 bases and J by 3 bases, leaving 15 bases between them. CDR3 in amino acids: CASSQDTRGRGYEQYF. The CDR3 DNA follows: TGCGCCAGCAGCCAAGATACCCGAGGCAGGGGCTACGAGCAGTACTTC.

This clone turned up a few times. V usage is TRBV19 and J usage is TRBJ1-4, with TRBD1 matching 7 bases. Unmatched junction bases numbered 9, after V lost 4 bases and J lost 7 bases. The CDR3 is made up of 15 amino acids. Germline V gives CDR1 LNHDA, CDR2 SQIVND (reference sequence). The DNA of the CDR3 is TGTGCCAGTAGTAGAGACAGGGCAGGTTTTGAAAAACTGTTTTTT. This sequence encodes CASSRDRAGFEKLFF.

The V and J genes are TRBV5-1 and TRBJ2-2; D gene unclear. CDR1 is SGHRS, CDR2 YFSETQ, per germline. The CDR3 is made up of 13 amino acids. The V end lost 4 bases, the J end lost 5 bases, and 9 bases lay between the germline ends. The CDR3 spells CASSLPRTGELFF. CDR3 sequence (DNA): TGCGCCAGCAGCCTCCCGCGGACCGGGGAGCTGTTTTTT.

This clone was detected once. This rearrangement joins TRBV19 to TRBJ1-1; unclear D gene. The length of the CDR3 is 14 residues. Germline V gene lookup returns CDR1 LNHDA and CDR2 SQIVND (reference sequence). Trimming stripped 7 bases from V and 2 bases from J, with 14 bases between. The CDR3 region is CASTGVLGNTEAFF. As DNA, the CDR3 is TGTGCCAGTACCGGAGTATTAGGTAACACTGAAGCTTTCTTT.

The rearrangement links TRBV10-3 to TRBJ1-4; 7 bases are a match to TRBD1. The CDR3 has 16 amino acids. The germline V gene has CDR1 ENHRY and CDR2 SYGVKD. The junction had 9 bases not matched to a gene; V was cut back by 0 bases and J by 8 bases. The CDR3: CAISESNAAGGEKLFF. CDR3 coding DNA: TGTGCCATCAGTGAGTCGAACGCGGCAGGGGGGGAAAAACTGTTTTTT.

The rearrangement links TRBV30 to TRBJ1-4, with D perhaps TRBD1 (6 bases). CDR3 length equals 13 residues. Germline V gene sequence: CDR1 GTSNPN, CDR2 SVGIG (reference sequence). Trimming left V 4 bases short and J 7 bases short, with 13 bases between. The CDR3 nucleotides are TGTGCCTGGACACAGGGACCCGGTGAAAAACTGTTTTTT. Its translation: CAWTQGPGEKLFF.

This CDR3 is CASISDINQPQHF. The CDR3 bases are TGTGCCAGCATTAGTGACATCAATCAGCCCCAGCATTTT. This rearrangement joins TRBV6-5 to TRBJ1-5; D is undetermined. The CDR3 is made up of 13 amino acids. V was shortened by 7 bases and J by 3 bases, with 10 bases between the two germline ends. The germline V gene has CDR1 MNHEY and CDR2 SVGAGI.

The chain carries TRBV5-4 and TRBJ2-1; D unresolved. V lost 4 bases and J 6 bases, leaving 5 bases between the germline ends. Germline CDR1 reads SGHNT; CDR2 reads YYREEE (reference sequence). The CDR3 covers 11 residues. CDR3 loop: CASSIGNEQFF. CDR3 DNA: TGTGCCAGCAGCATCGGCAATGAGCAGTTCTTC.

V is TRBV5-6 and J is TRBJ2-7; D perhaps matches TRBD1 (6 bases). This CDR3 region has 15 residues. The germline V gene encodes CDR1 SGHDT and CDR2 YYEEEE. V was shortened by 0 bases and J by 4 bases, with 14 bases between the two germline ends. The CDR3 region is CASSLAQGGRYEQYF. CDR3 nucleotides: TGTGCCAGCAGCTTGGCACAGGGTGGTAGGTACGAGCAGTACTTC.

The CDR3 sequence is CAISESGEGPIEAFF. CDR3 bases: TGTGCCATCAGTGAGTCAGGGGAGGGACCGATTGAAGCTTTCTTT. The rearrangement joins TRBV10-3 to TRBJ1-1; D is possibly TRBD1 (5 bases). The CDR3 runs to 15 residues. V was trimmed by 0 bases and J by 7 bases, leaving 15 bases between them. Germline V gene sequence: CDR1 ENHRY, CDR2 SYGVKD.

As concerns this clone: At the DNA level, this CDR3 is encoded by other sequences in the same sample as well. This chain uses TRBV10-3 with TRBJ2-7; 12 bases fit TRBD1. Looked up from germline, CDR1 is ENHRY and CDR2 is SYGVKD. Losses at the gene ends were 3 bases for V and 12 bases for J; bases not matched to a gene: 9. The CDR3 length is 14 residues. The CDR3 spells CAISDPPGTGGLYF. The DNA for the CDR3 is TGTGCCATCAGTGACCCCCCCGGGACAGGGGGCCTGTACTTC.

The V and J genes are TRBV12-3 or TRBV12-4 and TRBJ1-1, with 7 bases lining up with TRBD1. The CDR3 covers 12 residues. Trimming cost V 3 bases and J 12 bases; bases outside gene matches: 7. In DNA, the CDR3 is TGTGCCAGCAGTTTCTGGCAGGGGGAATCTTTCTTT. It translates to CASSFWQGESFF.

This chain links TRBV10-1 with TRBJ2-1; 8 bases agree with TRBD1. The ends lost 8 bases at V and 7 bases at J; junction bases unmatched: 13. The germline gives CDR1 WNHNN, CDR2 SYGVQD (reference sequence). This CDR3 spans 15 amino acids. CDR3 residues: CASGKETGVGNEQFF. The DNA for the CDR3 is TGCGCCAGCGGAAAAGAGACAGGGGTAGGAAATGAGCAGTTCTTC.

The rearrangement joins TRBV12-3 or TRBV12-4 to TRBJ1-2; D gene unclear. The CDR3 totals 13 residues. Trimming stripped 1 base from V and 4 bases from J, with 7 bases between. In DNA, the CDR3 is TGTGCCAGCAGTTTAGGGGAGATCTATGGCTACACCTTC. Protein: CASSLGEIYGYTF.

The chain employs TRBV6-2 or TRBV6-3 and TRBJ1-1, with 7 nucleotides matching TRBD1. CDR1 and CDR2 from the germline V gene are MNHEY and SVGEGT. The CDR3 runs 14 residues. Trimming took 2 bases from V and 4 from J; bases not matched to a gene: 4. Here the CDR3 DNA reads TGTGCCAGCAGTTACCAGACAGGGCTCACTGAAGCTTTCTTT. Translated, it gives CASSYQTGLTEAFF.

This clone has only one observation. The V and J genes are TRBV30 and TRBJ1-5; TRBD1 agrees at 10 bases. This CDR3 has 14 residues. J lost 2 bases, V lost 3 bases, and 1 base had no gene match. Germline V gives CDR1 GTSNPN, CDR2 SVGIG (reference sequence). In DNA form, the CDR3 reads TGTGCCTGGAGGGGGACAGGGGGCAATCAGCCCCAGCATTTT. Translation gives CAWRGTGGNQPQHF.

The genes are TRBV6-5 and TRBJ1-6, with TRBD1 matching 7 bases. Germline CDR1 and CDR2: MNHEY and SVGAGI. The junction had 7 bases not matched to a gene; V was cut back by 1 base and J by 10 bases. The CDR3 extends over 15 amino acids. As DNA, the CDR3 is TGTGCCAGCAGTTACTATGAAGGGGGCGGCTCACCCCTCCACTTT. Encoded protein: CASSYYEGGGSPLHF.

CDR3 sequence reads: CASSPRTATGGWEQYF. The CDR3 DNA reads as TGTGCCAGCAGTCCCCGAACCGCGACAGGGGGTTGGGAGCAGTACTTC. The gene calls are TRBV7-8 and TRBJ2-7; TRBD1 matches at 9 bases. V trimming: 6 bases; J trimming: 7 bases; junction bases outside the gene matches: 16. Germline loops: CDR1 SGHVS, CDR2 FQNEAQ. The CDR3 spans 16 residues.

CDR3 sequence (DNA): TGTGCCAGCAGTGATGGGGCCTTAACAGGGTTCGGCTCACCCCTCCACTTT. Protein sequence: CASSDGALTGFGSPLHF. J is TRBJ1-6 and V is TRBV2; tentatively, D is TRBD1 (6 bases). V was clipped by 3 bases and J by 10 bases, with 22 bases between them. There are 17 residues in the CDR3. The V gene's germline CDR1 is SNHLY and CDR2 FYNNEI. The whole variable domain, filled in from reference TRBV2 and TRBJ1-6, reads EPEVTQTPSHQVTQMGQEVILRCVPISNHLYFYWYRQILGQKVEFLVSFYNNEISEKSEIFDDQFSVERPDGSNFTLKIRSTKLEDSAMYFCASSDGALTGFGSPLHFGNGTRLTVT.

CDR3 protein: CASSLDRGGLSYNSPLHF. CDR3 nucleotides: TGTGCCAGCAGCTTAGACAGGGGAGGCCTCTCCTATAATTCACCCCTCCACTTT. The chain links TRBV7-2 to TRBJ1-6; TRBD1 aligns across 7 bases. The germline V gene has CDR1 SGHTA and CDR2 FQGNSA. V shed 1 base and J 0 bases; nucleotides not matched to a gene: 6. The CDR3 contains 18 residues.

This clone was observed a single time. V and J are TRBV30 and TRBJ2-1; 9 bases fit TRBD2. This CDR3 is 15 amino acids long. CDR1 GTSNPN and CDR2 SVGIG come from the germline V gene (reference sequence). J gave up 9 bases and V 1 base, and 10 bases lay outside the gene matches. CDR3 in amino acids: CAWSDLAGPTSEQFF. CDR3 bases: TGTGCCTGGAGTGATCTAGCGGGGCCGACAAGTGAGCAGTTCTTC. Supplemented by reference TRBV30 and TRBJ2-1, the full variable domain reads SQTIHQWPATLVQPVGSPLSLECTVEGTSNPNLYWYRQAAGRGLQLLFYSVGIGQISSEVPQNLSASRPQDRQFILSSKKLLLSDSGFYLCAWSDLAGPTSEQFFGPGTRLTVL.

This clone came up a few times. The chain employs TRBV7-8 and TRBJ1-5, with D unresolved. Germline V gives CDR1 SGHVS, CDR2 FQNEAQ. V lost 1 base and J 2 bases, leaving 12 bases between the germline ends. CDR3 length: 16 residues. The CDR3 spells CASSLEIRSRNQPQHF. CDR3 sequence (DNA): TGTGCCAGCAGCTTAGAAATCCGCAGTCGCAATCAGCCCCAGCATTTT.

This clone was recorded a few times. CDR3 protein: CASSFLDQGGNQPQHF. In nucleotides, the CDR3 is TGTGCCAGCAGTTTTTTGGATCAGGGGGGCAATCAGCCCCAGCATTTT. This rearrangement joins TRBV27 to TRBJ1-5; 7 bases match TRBD1. V shed 3 bases and J 2 bases; nucleotides not matched to a gene: 7. Looked up from germline, CDR1 is MNHEY and CDR2 is SMNVEV (reference sequence). CDR3 size: 16 residues.

CDR3 nucleotide sequence: TGTGCCAGCAGCCCACTAGCGGGAGGGCTCGGTGAGCAGTTCTTC. This codes for CASSPLAGGLGEQFF. The rearrangement links TRBV14 to TRBJ2-1; TRBD2 matches 13 bases. The CDR3 has 15 amino acids. Germline-derived CDR1 and CDR2 are SGHDN and FVKESK. V lost 4 bases, J lost 9 bases, and 6 bases stayed unmatched.

J is TRBJ2-1 and V is TRBV18; the match to TRBD1 covers 9 bases. With 3 bases clipped from V and 7 bases from J, the junction kept 7 bases outside the gene matches. Per germline, CDR1 KGHSH and CDR2 LQKENI. The CDR3 totals 15 residues. The CDR3 nucleotides are TGTGCCAGCTCACCCCGGGGACAGGGAGGGAATGAGCAGTTCTTC. The encoded protein is CASSPRGQGGNEQFF.

The chain employs TRBV3-1 (or the pseudogene TRBV3-2) and TRBJ1-6; 7 bases match TRBD1. Germline CDR1 reads LGHDT; CDR2 reads YNNKEL (reference sequence). V dropped 10 bases and J dropped 10; count of bases not matched to a gene: 7. There are 12 residues in the CDR3. Written as DNA, the CDR3 is TGTGCCACCAGGGGGGGGCAATCACCCCTCCACTTT. It encodes CATRGGQSPLHF.